A selection of T cell receptor beta chains follows, all from one sample in a study of blood T cell repertoires in COVID-19. Data came from immunoSEQ multiplex PCR; TCRdb stores just in-frame clones and leaves some out. The sample yields over 60,000 clones, 85% to 90% seen once. The sample was peripheral blood. The receptors shown here come from a man older than 75 with acute or convalescent COVID-19. The CDR3 runs from the conserved cysteine through the conserved F or W. D genes are given only for firm matches. Clone size is not always given. Where it is, it says once, few, many or a class for expanded clones.

-	TRBV28	TRBJ1-1	-	CASRPPGRGGNTEAFF	TGTGCCAGCAGGCCCCCGGGACGGGGGGGGAACACTGAAGCTTTCTTT
-	TRBV27	TRBJ2-1	-	CASSLGREQFF	TGTGCCAGCAGTTTAGGGCGCGAGCAGTTCTTC
TRBD1	TRBV5-1	TRBJ1-1	-	CASSSGQKNTEAFF	TGCGCCAGCAGCTCGGGACAGAAGAACACTGAAGCTTTCTTT
-	TRBV7-9	TRBJ1-1	-	CASSPTGGGTEAFF	TGTGCCAGCAGCCCCACGGGAGGTGGCACTGAAGCTTTCTTT
-	TRBV21-1	TRBJ2-6	-	CASSKERRRWAGANVLTF	TGTGCCAGCAGCAAAGAGCGTAGACGTTGGGCTGGGGCCAACGTCCTGACTTTC
-	TRBV7-8	TRBJ1-5	-	CASSRQGNQPQHF	TGTGCCAGCAGCCGACAGGGCAATCAGCCCCAGCATTTT
-	TRBV9	TRBJ1-2	-	CASSVSSTATYGYTF	TGTGCCAGCAGCGTTTCATCGACAGCTACCTATGGCTACACCTTC
TRBD2	TRBV7-8	TRBJ2-3	-	CASSLEASGGKDTQYF	TGTGCCAGCAGCTTAGAAGCGAGCGGGGGCAAGGATACGCAGTATTTT
-	TRBV4-1	TRBJ1-4	-	CASSRLQGWVEKLFF	TGCGCCAGCAGCCGGCTACAGGGATGGGTTGAAAAACTGTTTTTT
-	TRBV5-5	TRBJ2-7	-	CASSLLAGRTYEQYF	TGTGCCAGCAGCTTGTTGGCGGGACGTACCTACGAGCAGTACTTC
-	TRBV7-9	TRBJ2-7	-	CASSLRVAGVYEQYF	TGTGCCAGCAGCTTACGCGTGGCAGGGGTTTACGAGCAGTACTTC
-	TRBV6-2/TRBV6-3	TRBJ1-1	few	CASSSVTEIEAFF	TGTGCCAGCAGTTCAGTTACAGAAATTGAAGCTTTCTTT
-	TRBV27	TRBJ1-2	-	CASSFQGFRGYTF	TGTGCCAGCAGTTTCCAGGGGTTCCGTGGCTACACCTTC
-	TRBV27	TRBJ1-5	-	CASIQQPQHF	TGTGCCAGCATACAACAGCCCCAGCATTTT
TRBD1	TRBV28	TRBJ1-3	-	CASSLWQGGSGNTIYF	TGTGCCAGCAGTTTATGGCAGGGGGGCTCTGGAAACACCATATATTTT
TRBD1	TRBV2	TRBJ2-7	-	CASSPDRDSYEQYF	TGTGCCAGCAGTCCGGACAGGGACTCCTACGAGCAGTACTTC
TRBD2	TRBV24-1	TRBJ2-3	-	CATSGSGRRVGPTTDTQYF	TGTGCCACCAGTGGGAGCGGGAGGAGAGTTGGGCCCACTACAGATACGCAGTATTTT
TRBD1	TRBV7-2	TRBJ2-4	-	CASRQTGGTGNIQYF	TGTGCCAGCAGACAAACAGGGGGCACGGGAAACATTCAGTACTTC
-	TRBV7-3	TRBJ2-7	-	CASSPSGGGDEQYF	TGTGCCAGCAGCCCGTCTGGCGGGGGCGACGAGCAGTACTTC
-	TRBV7-9	TRBJ1-6	-	CASSRILSPLHF	TGTGCCAGCAGTCGTATCTTGTCGCCCCTCCACTTT
TRBD2	TRBV30	TRBJ2-7	-	CAWSAGLATYEQYF	TGTGCCTGGAGTGCCGGACTAGCCACGTACGAGCAGTACTTC
TRBD1	TRBV10-3	TRBJ1-2	-	CATSGQRYGYTF	TGTGCCACCTCGGGACAGCGATATGGCTACACCTTC
TRBD1	TRBV7-9	TRBJ1-1	-	CASSLEQGATEAFF	TGTGCCAGCAGCTTAGAACAGGGGGCGACTGAAGCTTTCTTT
TRBD1	TRBV2	TRBJ2-2	-	CASSENAGGYRTGELFF	TGTGCCAGCAGTGAAAACGCAGGGGGCTATCGTACCGGGGAGCTGTTTTTT
TRBD1	TRBV28	TRBJ1-2	-	CASRIQGTGFYGYTF	TGTGCCAGCAGAATTCAGGGGACAGGATTCTATGGCTACACCTTC
TRBD1	TRBV3-1/TRBV3-2	TRBJ1-1	-	CASSQAQGEAFF	TGTGCCAGCAGCCAAGCACAGGGGGAAGCTTTCTTT
-	TRBV2	TRBJ2-2	few	CASRTGTPTGELFF	TGTGCCAGCAGAACCGGGACTCCCACCGGGGAGCTGTTTTTT
TRBD1	TRBV6-5	TRBJ1-2	-	CASSTTGVYGYTF	TGTGCCAGCAGTACCACAGGGGTCTATGGCTACACCTTC
TRBD2	TRBV18	TRBJ2-3	-	CASSTDRAGDPADTQYF	TGTGCCAGCTCAACGGACCGAGCGGGAGACCCCGCAGATACGCAGTATTTT
TRBD1	TRBV24-1	TRBJ1-5	-	CATGQVGQPQHF	TGTGCCACTGGACAGGTGGGACAGCCCCAGCATTTT
-	TRBV5-1	TRBJ2-7	-	CASSFEVAYYEQYF	TGCGCCAGCAGCTTCGAGGTGGCTTACTACGAGCAGTACTTC
TRBD2	TRBV3-1/TRBV3-2	TRBJ2-2	-	CASSLSLAGANTGELFF	TGTGCCAGCAGCCTGTCCTTAGCGGGGGCTAACACCGGGGAGCTGTTTTTT
-	TRBV19	TRBJ2-1	few	CASSSSPRQFF	TGTGCCAGTAGTTCCTCCCCTCGGCAGTTCTTC
TRBD1	TRBV24-1	TRBJ1-2	-	CATSDRNSRDRNPYGYTF	TGTGCCACCAGTGACCGAAATAGCCGGGACAGAAACCCCTATGGCTACACCTTC
TRBD1	TRBV3-1/TRBV3-2	TRBJ1-4	-	CASAIGGGGEKLFF	TGTGCCAGCGCGATAGGAGGGGGCGGTGAAAAACTGTTTTTT
-	TRBV19	TRBJ1-2	-	CASSIRGFPVYGYTF	TGTGCCAGTAGTATTAGAGGGTTCCCGGTCTATGGCTACACCTTC
-	TRBV29-1	TRBJ1-2	-	CSVWEDGYTF	TGCAGCGTTTGGGAGGATGGCTACACCTTC
-	TRBV5-1	TRBJ1-1	-	CASSLTTANTEAFF	TGCGCCAGCAGCTTGACCACAGCGAACACTGAAGCTTTCTTT
TRBD1	TRBV4-1	TRBJ1-4	-	CASSLTGSTNEKLFF	TGCGCCAGCAGCCTGACAGGGAGCACTAATGAAAAACTGTTTTTT
TRBD1	TRBV27	TRBJ2-7	-	CASSLGTGAYEQYF	TGTGCCAGCAGTTTAGGGACAGGGGCCTACGAGCAGTACTTC
-	TRBV2	TRBJ1-5	-	CASNAGGGQPQHF	TGTGCCAGCAATGCCGGGGGAGGACAGCCCCAGCATTTT
-	TRBV9	TRBJ1-4	-	CASSTRTGEKLFF	TGTGCCAGCAGCACCCGAACGGGGGAAAAACTGTTTTTT
-	TRBV7-2	TRBJ2-2	-	CASSLARFTGELFF	TGTGCCAGCAGCTTAGCGCGCTTCACCGGGGAGCTGTTTTTT
TRBD2	TRBV5-1	TRBJ2-3	-	CASSPGLATDTQYF	TGCGCCAGCAGCCCGGGACTAGCGACAGATACGCAGTATTTT
-	TRBV2	TRBJ2-1	-	CASRLNEQFF	TGTGCCAGCAGACTCAATGAGCAGTTCTTC
-	TRBV6-1	TRBJ2-5	-	CASSEAQAFLYF	TGTGCCAGCAGTGAAGCCCAGGCCTTCCTGTACTTC
-	TRBV19	TRBJ1-3	-	CASGTTGLGGNTIYF	TGTGCCAGCGGCACCACAGGGTTGGGTGGAAACACCATATATTTT
-	TRBV7-8	TRBJ1-1	-	CASSWGGPPRRNTEAFF	TGTGCCAGCAGCTGGGGGGGACCCCCGAGGAGGAACACTGAAGCTTTCTTT
-	TRBV30	TRBJ1-2	-	CAWGVGIEDTHSYGYTF	TGTGCCTGGGGCGTAGGAATAGAGGACACGCATTCCTATGGCTACACCTTC
TRBD1	TRBV3-1/TRBV3-2	TRBJ1-2	-	CASSQAAGGNYGYTF	TGTGCCAGCAGCCAAGCGGCAGGGGGAAACTATGGCTACACCTTC
TRBD1	TRBV9	TRBJ2-3	-	CASSARQGGTDTQYF	TGTGCCAGCAGCGCTCGACAGGGTGGCACAGATACGCAGTATTTT
TRBD1	TRBV6-5	TRBJ2-7	-	CASRVTGGSSYEQYF	TGTGCCAGCAGGGTTACAGGGGGAAGCTCCTACGAGCAGTACTTC
TRBD2	TRBV5-1	TRBJ2-1	few	CASSRTSGRGSYNEQFF	TGCGCCAGCAGCAGGACTAGCGGGAGGGGATCCTACAATGAGCAGTTCTTC
TRBD2	TRBV9	TRBJ2-3	-	CASSRIAGYTDTQYF	TGTGCCAGCAGCCGAATAGCGGGATACACAGATACGCAGTATTTT
TRBD1	TRBV10-2	TRBJ1-5	-	CASSEDGRAGGREPQHF	TGCGCCAGCAGTGAGGACGGGCGGGCAGGGGGCAGGGAGCCCCAGCATTTT
TRBD1	TRBV6-5	TRBJ2-2	-	CASSYGTGVPGELFF	TGTGCCAGCAGTTACGGGACAGGGGTCCCCGGGGAGCTGTTTTTT
-	TRBV3-1/TRBV3-2	TRBJ2-5	-	CASSQRGGGIEGETQYF	TGTGCCAGCAGCCAAAGAGGGGGTGGGATCGAGGGAGAGACCCAGTACTTC
-	TRBV5-1	TRBJ1-4	-	CASSSDTANEKLFF	TGCGCCAGCAGCTCAGACACGGCTAATGAAAAACTGTTTTTT
-	TRBV3-1/TRBV3-2	TRBJ2-7	-	CASSQAVYEQYF	TGTGCCAGCAGCCAAGCGGTCTACGAGCAGTACTTC